This TCR beta chain was captured by sequencing in a study of beta chain features in type 1 diabetes (dated by TCRdb to about 2018). Regarding the research as a whole: No differences in mean age, gender distribution, total cell number or subset yield were found between patients and healthy donors. Whereas all 28 donors provided naive and central memory subsets, regulatory and stem cell-like memory subsets were isolated from just 8 patients and about 8 healthy donors. Across all samples, around 99 million sorted cells were examined, and cell number per subset correlated strongly with RNA yield. The study compared TCRB repertoires of sorted circulating CD4+ T cell subsets between recently diagnosed type 1 diabetes patients and matched healthy donors. What the work shows at the level of the full study, not this receptor alone: HLA sub-analyses involved small numbers of individuals, so any influence of HLA type on TCRB rearrangement remained unresolved. Because cDNA was sequenced instead of genomic DNA, highly expressing activated cells could be over-represented, though the groups showed no difference in activation or CD3 levels. At VDJ recombination sites, patients with type 1 diabetes made fewer insertions and deleted more nucleotides, a pattern implying thymic rearrangement abnormalities. A moderate but significant shortening of TCRB CDR3 length was observed in type 1 diabetes patients in all four CD4+ subsets. PCR might favor shorter templates, but patient and control samples were amplified and corrected together, so any skew would affect both groups equally. Naive, central memory and regulatory TCRB repertoires appeared to be more alike among patients than among healthy donors.

Each donor gave one peripheral blood draw, averaging approximately 120 mL, which was collected into heparinised tubes. A BD FACSAria II was used to sort naive, central memory, regulatory and stem cell-like memory CD4+ T cells with a panel that included CD45RO, CCR7, CD25, CD127, CD95 and CD27. Every sorted population had a purity above 98%. PBMCs were isolated right away by Lymphoprep density gradient centrifugation and were stained directly, without culture. So that batch effects would be minimized, each experiment stained and sorted samples in pairs, pairing one healthy donor with one patient. The entire isolated RNA was reverse transcribed using the High Capacity cDNA Reverse Transcription Kit, and thus expressed TCRB transcripts were sequenced. Naive, central memory and regulatory T cell samples underwent deep immunoSEQ sequencing, averaging about 3.57 million total reads per sample. After sorted cells were lysed in RLT buffer, RNA was extracted with DNase-treated RNeasy Micro or Mini kits, with the choice depending on cell number. Each cell subset was processed on its own to prevent cross-contamination, while patient and healthy donor samples were processed together. The immunoSEQ multiplex PCR was used to amplify TCRB sequences from cDNA, yielding 87-bp fragments that span the CDR3 region. Amplicons were sequenced on the Illumina HiSeq platform. As for the authors' bioinformatics: PCR bias was computationally corrected using synthetic template baselines, reads within Hamming distance 2 were collapsed, and singletons that could not be merged were discarded. Reads were aligned against IMGT so that V, D and J genes, CDR3 length and insertions or deletions at six rearrangement sites could be assigned. Within each subset, clonotype counts were normalized to the number of sorted cells before true diversity and Gini coefficients were calculated with the tcR R package. The overlap coefficient, calculated on TCRB nucleotide sequences, was used to quantify repertoire sharing. The immuneACCESS repertoire file appears here via TCRdb, limited to in-frame rearrangements. These files lack a portion of the clones; in checked studies, under half of the deficit traces to unresolved V genes, and the cause of the others is not known. The DNA was the basis for D and trimming; V, J and clone size are from that table. The sample profile shows roughly 300,000 clones; 6.5% to 10% of them were found once. The ten largest clonotypes hold less than 0.5% of the sample.

Measured from the cysteine to the phenylalanine, the CDR3 is 15 residues long. Only the CDR3 DNA is retained, 45 bases long and in frame from the first base. About this clone itself: It has no known antigen specificity. The record has no base qualities; no much larger clone is one base away.

The material sequenced was central memory CD4+ T cells from blood. This TCR was recovered from a woman under 30 in good health. The chain is encoded by TRBV21-1 joined to TRBJ1-5. TRBV21-1 is an annotated pseudogene. The CDR3 reads CASSKGGTSNQPQHF. The DNA reads as follows: TGTGCCAGCAGCAAAGGGGGAACAAGCAATCAGCCCCAGCATTTT.